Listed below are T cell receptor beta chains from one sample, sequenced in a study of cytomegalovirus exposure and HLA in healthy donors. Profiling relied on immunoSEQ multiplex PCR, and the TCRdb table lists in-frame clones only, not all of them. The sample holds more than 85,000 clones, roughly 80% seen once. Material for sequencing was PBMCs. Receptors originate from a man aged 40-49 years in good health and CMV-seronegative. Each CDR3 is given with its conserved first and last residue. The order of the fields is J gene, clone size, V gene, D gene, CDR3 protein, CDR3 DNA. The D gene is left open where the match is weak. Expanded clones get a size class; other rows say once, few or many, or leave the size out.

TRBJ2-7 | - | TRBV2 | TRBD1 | CASSVTGEHEQYF | TGTGCCAGCAGTGTAACAGGGGAACACGAGCAGTACTTC
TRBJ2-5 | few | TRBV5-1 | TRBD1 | CASSLPGTDLIQETQYF | TGCGCCAGCAGCCTGCCCGGGACAGACCTTATCCAAGAGACCCAGTACTTC
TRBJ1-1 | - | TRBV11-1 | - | CASSIGRENTEAFF | TGTGCCAGCAGCATTGGACGGGAGAACACTGAAGCTTTCTTT
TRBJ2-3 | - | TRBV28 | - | CASSSRLDVLADTQYF | TGTGCCAGCAGTTCCCGACTAGACGTCTTGGCAGATACGCAGTATTTT
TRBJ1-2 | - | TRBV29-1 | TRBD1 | CSVETPGQYYGYTF | TGCAGCGTTGAGACACCGGGACAGTACTATGGCTACACCTTC
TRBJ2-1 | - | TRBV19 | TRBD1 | CATSGGWDRAYNEQFF | TGTGCCACCTCAGGGGGTTGGGACAGGGCCTACAATGAGCAGTTCTTC
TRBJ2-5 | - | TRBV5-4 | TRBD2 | CASSPGGETQYF | TGTGCCAGCAGTCCGGGGGGAGAGACCCAGTACTTC
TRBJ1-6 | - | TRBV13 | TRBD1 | CASSLTGQTNSPLHF | TGTGCCAGCAGCTTAACGGGACAGACTAATTCACCCCTCCACTTT
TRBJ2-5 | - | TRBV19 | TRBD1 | CASSPRTGGETQYF | TGTGCCAGTAGTCCCCGGACAGGGGGGGAGACCCAGTACTTC
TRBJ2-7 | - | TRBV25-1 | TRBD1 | CASSTIRTGPYEQYF | TGTGCCAGCAGTACAATTAGGACAGGTCCCTACGAGCAGTACTTC
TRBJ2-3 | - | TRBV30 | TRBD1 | CAWEGTGGADTQYF | TGTGCCTGGGAGGGGACAGGGGGAGCAGATACGCAGTATTTT
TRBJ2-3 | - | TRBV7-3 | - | CASSPRLGGGTDTQYF | TGTGCCAGCAGCCCACGACTAGGGGGGGGCACAGATACGCAGTATTTT
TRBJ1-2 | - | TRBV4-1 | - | CASSQDVGANYGYTF | TGCGCCAGCAGCCAAGACGTAGGAGCTAACTATGGCTACACCTTC
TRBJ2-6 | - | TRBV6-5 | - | CASTARAGGANVLTF | TGTGCCAGTACGGCACGGGCGGGAGGGGCCAACGTCCTGACTTTC
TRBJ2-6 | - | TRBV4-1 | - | CASSQDRGREKGSGANVLTF | TGCGCCAGCAGCCAAGATCGTGGCAGGGAAAAAGGGTCTGGGGCCAACGTCCTGACTTTC
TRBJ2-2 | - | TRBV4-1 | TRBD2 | CASSQSPGLGNTGELFF | TGCGCCAGCAGCCAATCCCCGGGACTAGGGAACACCGGGGAGCTGTTTTTT
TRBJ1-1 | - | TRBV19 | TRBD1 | CASTPAPTGANEAFF | TGTGCCAGTACCCCAGCCCCCACAGGGGCTAATGAAGCTTTCTTT
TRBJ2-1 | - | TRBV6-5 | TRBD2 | CASSYAASGNEQFF | TGTGCCAGCAGTTACGCGGCTAGCGGAAATGAGCAGTTCTTC
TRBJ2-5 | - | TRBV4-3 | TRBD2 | CASSPGLVAQETQYF | TGCGCCAGCAGCCCGGGACTAGTGGCACAAGAGACCCAGTACTTC
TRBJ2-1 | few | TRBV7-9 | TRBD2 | CASTSERGIAYYNEQFF | TGTGCCAGCACTTCTGAGCGGGGGATCGCGTACTACAATGAGCAGTTCTTC
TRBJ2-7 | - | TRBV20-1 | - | CSAFSSYEQYF | TGCAGTGCTTTTAGCTCCTACGAGCAGTACTTC
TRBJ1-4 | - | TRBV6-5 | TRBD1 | CASSDRGGGEKLFF | TGTGCCAGCAGTGACAGGGGCGGAGGAGAAAAACTGTTTTTT
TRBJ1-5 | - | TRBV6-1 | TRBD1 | CASSEERDRYQPQHF | TGTGCCAGCAGTGAGGAAAGGGACAGATATCAGCCCCAGCATTTT
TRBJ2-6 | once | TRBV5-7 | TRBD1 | CASSLAGGQGDANVLTF | TGTGCCAGCAGCTTGGCCGGGGGACAGGGGGACGCCAACGTCCTGACTTTC
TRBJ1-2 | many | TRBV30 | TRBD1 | CAWSVRRGLSGYTF | TGTGCCTGGAGTGTGAGAAGGGGGCTGAGTGGCTACACCTTC
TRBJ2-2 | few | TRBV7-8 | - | CASSLGVGAVNTGELFF | TGTGCCAGCAGCTTAGGGGTAGGGGCAGTTAACACCGGGGAGCTGTTTTTT
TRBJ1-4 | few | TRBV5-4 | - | CASSLSGGAGEKLFF | TGTGCCAGCAGCTTGAGCGGGGGCGCTGGTGAAAAACTGTTTTTT
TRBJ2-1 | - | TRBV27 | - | CASSGLRRGSYNEQFF | TGTGCCAGCAGTGGACTTCGTAGGGGGTCCTACAATGAGCAGTTCTTC
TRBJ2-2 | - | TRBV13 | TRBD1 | CASSWGTGAGELFF | TGTGCCAGCAGCTGGGGGACAGGGGCCGGGGAGCTGTTTTTT
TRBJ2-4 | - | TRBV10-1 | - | CASISGTTGLAKNIQYF | TGCGCCAGCATCAGCGGGACGACAGGACTAGCCAAAAACATTCAGTACTTC
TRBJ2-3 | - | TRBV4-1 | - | CASSQGPSTDTQYF | TGCGCCAGCAGCCAAGGTCCTAGCACAGATACGCAGTATTTT
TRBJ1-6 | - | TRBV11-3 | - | CASSLPEGSENSPLHF | TGTGCCAGCAGCTTACCGGAGGGTAGTGAAAATTCACCCCTCCACTTT
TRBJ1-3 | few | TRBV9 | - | CASSARTEGLGNTIYF | TGTGCCAGCAGCGCTCGGACCGAGGGCCTCGGGAACACCATATATTTT
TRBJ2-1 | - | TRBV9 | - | CASSVLPNEQFF | TGTGCCAGCAGCGTTCTCCCCAATGAGCAGTTCTTC
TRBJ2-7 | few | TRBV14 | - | CASSPVAGVKQYF | TGTGCCAGCAGCCCGGTGGCAGGGGTCAAGCAGTACTTC
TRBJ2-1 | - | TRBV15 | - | CATSRDLDEQFF | TGTGCCACCAGCAGAGATCTAGATGAGCAGTTCTTC
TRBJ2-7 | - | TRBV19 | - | CASSGGTDRFSEQYF | TGTGCCAGTAGTGGGGGGACCGACAGATTCTCGGAGCAGTACTTC
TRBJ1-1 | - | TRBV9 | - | CASSVEGGVTEAFF | TGTGCCAGCAGCGTAGAGGGGGGGGTCACTGAAGCTTTCTTT
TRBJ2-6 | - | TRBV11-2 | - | CASSLVWSGAGANVLTF | TGTGCCAGCAGCTTAGTTTGGTCAGGGGCTGGGGCCAACGTCCTGACTTTC
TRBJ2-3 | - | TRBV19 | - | CASSIRQRADTQYF | TGTGCCAGTAGTATACGCCAGCGAGCAGATACGCAGTATTTT
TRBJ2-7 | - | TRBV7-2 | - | CASSLMGGPYEQYF | TGTGCCAGCAGCTTAATGGGGGGGCCGTACGAGCAGTACTTC
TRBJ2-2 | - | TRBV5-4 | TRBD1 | CASSSIQGADGGELFF | TGTGCCAGCAGCTCTATACAGGGGGCTGATGGCGGGGAGCTGTTTTTT
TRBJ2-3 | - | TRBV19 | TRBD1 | CASSPGQALSTDTQYF | TGTGCCAGTAGTCCGGGACAGGCCCTCAGCACAGATACGCAGTATTTT
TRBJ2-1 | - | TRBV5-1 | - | CASSLGRRGGSYNEQFF | TGCGCCAGCAGCTTGGGGCGGAGGGGGGGAAGCTACAATGAGCAGTTCTTC
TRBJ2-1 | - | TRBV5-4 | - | CASSLVRDSGYNEQFF | TGTGCCAGCAGCTTGGTTCGGGATTCGGGCTACAATGAGCAGTTCTTC
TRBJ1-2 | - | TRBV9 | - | CASTGSGVGNYGYTF | TGTGCCAGCACCGGGAGTGGGGTGGGCAACTATGGCTACACCTTC
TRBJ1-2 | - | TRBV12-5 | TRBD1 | CARRGGAEDGYTF | TGTGCTAGACGAGGGGGCGCGGAGGATGGCTACACCTTC
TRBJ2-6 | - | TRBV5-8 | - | CASSWGWGANVLTF | TGTGCCAGCAGCTGGGGCTGGGGGGCCAACGTCCTGACTTTC